This T cell receptor beta chain was obtained from a study of blood T cells in healthy people across ages. Study-level points and caveats: With unsorted PBMCs, a conclusive comparison of naive versus antigen-experienced cells was not possible. Not knowing donor CMV status may have confounded expanded clonotype changes.

Germline loops: CDR1 MNHEY, CDR2 SMNVEV (reference sequence). The CDR3 length is 14 residues. Each sample used at least 6 million PBMCs. Total RNA, at least 5.5 micrograms per sample, came from PBMCs. This clonotype has more than one count but fewer than ten. Its specificity is not known. A sample-barcoded 5' primer and a J-beta primer mix were used in a second PCR of about 6 to 11 cycles. TCRdb fed the 5' RACE reads into MiXCR, producing one record per CDR3 protein. The sample carries over 1,300,000 distinct CDR3 sequences, roughly 64% recorded once. This chain joins TRBV27 and TRBJ2-5, with TRBD2 identical over 9 bases. The J call may be in error: the DNA end matches TRBJ2-7 better. The sequenced material came from blood. The sequence came from a man aged 18 to 35 in good health. CDR3 loop: CASSPGTSIYEQYF. CDR3 DNA: TGTGCCAGCAGTCCCGGGACTAGCATATACGAGCAGTACTTC.